This TCR beta chain was obtained from a study of OX40 agonist ivuxolimab in advanced cancers. Overall study: A history of anti-PD-1, anti-PD-L1 or anti-CTLA-4 therapy was acceptable, and approximately 40% had some.

Study-wide results and limits: Low normalized T-cell clonal expansion was also seen in some nonresponders.

The assay was immunoSEQ multiplex PCR, and TCRdb's table has in-frame clones only and misses some. The table shows some 130,000 clones, with 80% to 90% occurring only once. Germline loops: CDR1 SGHNT, CDR2 YYREEE (reference sequence). V was pared by 5 bases and J by 1 base, with 4 bases of the junction left unmatched. The CDR3 runs to 15 residues. The sample holds one count of this clone. What it binds is unknown. Patients were ineligible given autoimmune disease history or systemic immunosuppression. Samples were taken at baseline and on day 1 of cycles 4 and 7. The V gene is TRBV5-4, the J gene TRBJ2-3; TRBD1 agrees at 10 bases. The origin of this receptor is an adult with an advanced solid tumor such as melanoma, head and neck, liver or kidney cancer. This material consisted of CD4+ or CD8+ T cells sorted from blood, taken in a trial of the OX40 agonist ivuxolimab. The DNA for the CDR3 is TGTGCCAGCAGTTCTGGGACAGGGGGCACAGATACGCAGTATTTT. Its protein product is CASSSGTGGTDTQYF.